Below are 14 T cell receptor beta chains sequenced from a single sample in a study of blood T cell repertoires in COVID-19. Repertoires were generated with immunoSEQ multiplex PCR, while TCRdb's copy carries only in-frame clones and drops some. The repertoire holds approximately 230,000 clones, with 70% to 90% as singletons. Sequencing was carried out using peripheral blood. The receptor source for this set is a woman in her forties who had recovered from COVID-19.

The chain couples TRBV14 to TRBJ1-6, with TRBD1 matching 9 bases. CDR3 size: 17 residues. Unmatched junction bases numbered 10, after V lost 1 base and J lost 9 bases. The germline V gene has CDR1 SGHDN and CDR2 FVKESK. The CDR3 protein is CASSQVRLDRGSSPLHF. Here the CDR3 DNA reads TGTGCCAGCAGCCAAGTTCGATTGGACAGGGGCAGTTCACCCCTCCACTTT.

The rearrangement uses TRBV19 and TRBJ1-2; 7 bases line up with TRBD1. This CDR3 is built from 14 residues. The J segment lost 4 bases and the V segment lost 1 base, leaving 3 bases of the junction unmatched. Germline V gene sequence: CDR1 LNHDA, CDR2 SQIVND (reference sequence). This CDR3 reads CASSIGTGLYGYTF. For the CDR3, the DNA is TGTGCCAGTAGTATAGGGACAGGCCTCTATGGCTACACCTTC. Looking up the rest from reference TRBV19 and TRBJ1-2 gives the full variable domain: DGGITQSPKYLFRKEGQNVTLSCEQNLNHDAMYWYRQDPGQGLRLIYYSQIVNDFQKGDIAEGYSVSREKKESFPLTVTSAQKNPTAFYLCASSIGTGLYGYTFGSGTRLTVV.

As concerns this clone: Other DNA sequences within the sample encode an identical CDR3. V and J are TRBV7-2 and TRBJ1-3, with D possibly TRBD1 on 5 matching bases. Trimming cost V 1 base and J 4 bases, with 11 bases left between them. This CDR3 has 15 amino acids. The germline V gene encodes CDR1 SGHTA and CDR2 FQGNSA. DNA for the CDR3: TGTGCCAGCAGCTTAGGGGGGGGAACGGGAAACACCATATATTTT. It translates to CASSLGGGTGNTIYF.

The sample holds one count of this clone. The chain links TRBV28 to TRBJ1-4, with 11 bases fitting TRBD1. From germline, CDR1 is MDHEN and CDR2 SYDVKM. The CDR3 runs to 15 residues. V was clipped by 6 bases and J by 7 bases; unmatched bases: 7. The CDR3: CASRGQGGNGEKLFF. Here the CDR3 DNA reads TGTGCCAGCAGGGGACAGGGGGGAAACGGTGAAAAACTGTTTTTT.

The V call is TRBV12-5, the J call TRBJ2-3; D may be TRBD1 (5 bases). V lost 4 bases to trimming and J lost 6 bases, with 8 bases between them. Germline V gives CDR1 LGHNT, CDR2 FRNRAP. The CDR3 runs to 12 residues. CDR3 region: CASGSPGDTQYF. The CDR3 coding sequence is TGTGCTAGTGGTTCCCCAGGGGATACGCAGTATTTT.

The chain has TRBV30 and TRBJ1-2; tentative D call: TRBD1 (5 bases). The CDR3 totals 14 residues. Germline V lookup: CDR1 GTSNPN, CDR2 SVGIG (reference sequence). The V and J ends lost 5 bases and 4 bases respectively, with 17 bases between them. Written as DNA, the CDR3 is TGTGCCTGGCAAATCCAGGGATCCGGCTATGGCTACACCTTC. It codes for CAWQIQGSGYGYTF.

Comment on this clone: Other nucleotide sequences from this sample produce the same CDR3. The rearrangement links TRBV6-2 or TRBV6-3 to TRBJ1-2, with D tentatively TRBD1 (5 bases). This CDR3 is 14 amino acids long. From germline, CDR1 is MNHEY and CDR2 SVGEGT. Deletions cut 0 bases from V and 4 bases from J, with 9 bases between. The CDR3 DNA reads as TGTGCCAGCAGTTACTCGGACACCGCCTATGGCTACACCTTC. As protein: CASSYSDTAYGYTF.

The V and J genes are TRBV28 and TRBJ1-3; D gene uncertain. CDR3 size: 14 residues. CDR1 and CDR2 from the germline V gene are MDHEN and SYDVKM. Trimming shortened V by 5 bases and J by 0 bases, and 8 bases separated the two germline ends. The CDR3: CASSPGDSGNTIYF. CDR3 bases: TGTGCCAGCAGTCCCGGGGACTCTGGAAACACCATATATTTT.

CDR3 sequence reads: CASSQAAEGAGIHTEAFF. In DNA form, the CDR3 reads TGTGCCAGCAGCCAGGCGGCCGAGGGGGCAGGGATCCACACTGAAGCTTTCTTT. The genes are TRBV4-2 and TRBJ1-1; 7 bases map to TRBD1. CDR3 length: 18 amino acids. Germline-derived CDR1 and CDR2 are LGHNA and YNFKEQ. After removal of 3 bases from V and 3 bases from J, the junction contained 16 bases not matched to a gene.

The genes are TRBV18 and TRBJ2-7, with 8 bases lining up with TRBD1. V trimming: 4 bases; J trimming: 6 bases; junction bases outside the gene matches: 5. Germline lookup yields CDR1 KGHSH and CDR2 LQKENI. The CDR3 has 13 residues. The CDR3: CASSQRTGSEQYF. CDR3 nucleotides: TGTGCCAGCTCACAAAGGACAGGGAGCGAGCAGTACTTC.

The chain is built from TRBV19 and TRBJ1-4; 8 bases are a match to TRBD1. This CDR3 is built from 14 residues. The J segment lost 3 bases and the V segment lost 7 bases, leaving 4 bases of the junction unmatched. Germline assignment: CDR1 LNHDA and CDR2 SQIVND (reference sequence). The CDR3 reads CASTRQGSNEKLFF. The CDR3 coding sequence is TGTGCCAGTACCCGACAGGGGTCTAATGAAAAACTGTTTTTT.

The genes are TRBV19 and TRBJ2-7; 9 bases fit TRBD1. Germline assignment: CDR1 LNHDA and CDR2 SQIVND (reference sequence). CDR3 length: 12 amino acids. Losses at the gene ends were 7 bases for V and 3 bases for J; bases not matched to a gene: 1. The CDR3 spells CASKDRGYEQYF. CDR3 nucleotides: TGTGCCAGTAAGGACAGGGGCTACGAGCAGTACTTC.

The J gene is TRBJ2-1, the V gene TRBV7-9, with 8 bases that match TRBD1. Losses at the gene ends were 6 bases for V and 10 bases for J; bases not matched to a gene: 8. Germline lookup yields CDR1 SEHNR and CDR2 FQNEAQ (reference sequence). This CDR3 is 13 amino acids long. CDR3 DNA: TGTGCCAGCAGTCGGCAGGGGGCCCGGGAGCAGTTCTTC. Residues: CASSRQGAREQFF.

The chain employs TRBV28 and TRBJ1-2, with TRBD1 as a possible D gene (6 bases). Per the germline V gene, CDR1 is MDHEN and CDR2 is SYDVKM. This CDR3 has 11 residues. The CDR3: CAIRGEYGYTF. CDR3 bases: TGTGCAATCAGGGGCGAATATGGCTACACCTTC.